Each of the 3 T cell receptor beta chains below was sequenced from the same sample in a study of T cell changes during pregnancy in multiple sclerosis. Only in-frame clones appear in the TCRdb table, and some are missing; sequencing was by immunoSEQ multiplex PCR. This table holds fewer than 65,000 clones, roughly nine tenths found once. Sequenced here: CD8+ T cells from peripheral blood mononuclear cells, sampled after pregnancy. These receptors originate from a female donor with multiple sclerosis, enrolled in a pregnancy study.

CDR3 sequence reads: CASRSGDLEETQYF. The CDR3 nucleotides are TGTGCCAGCAGGTCGGGGGACCTAGAAGAGACCCAGTACTTC. The chain recombines TRBV6-5 with TRBJ2-5, with D tentatively TRBD2 (6 bases). V was cut by 6 bases and J by 3 bases, with 14 bases left in between. This CDR3 region has 14 residues. Germline loops: CDR1 MNHEY, CDR2 SVGAGI.

The chain has TRBV5-1 and TRBJ1-1; TRBD1 might be the D (5 bases). Per germline, CDR1 SGHRS and CDR2 YFSETQ. The germline V and J ends were trimmed by 4 bases and 5 bases, with 12 bases remaining between them. The CDR3 is 13 residues long. As DNA, the CDR3 is TGCGCCAGCAGCGAACCCGGGGGGACTGAAGCTTTCTTT. This encodes CASSEPGGTEAFF. Looking up the rest from reference TRBV5-1 and TRBJ1-1 gives the full variable domain: KAGVTQTPRYLIKTRGQQVTLSCSPISGHRSVSWYQQTPGQGLQFLFEYFSETQRNKGNFPGRFSGRQFSNSRSEMNVSTLELGDSALYLCASSEPGGTEAFFGQGTRLTVV.

V and J are TRBV4-1 and TRBJ2-2, with D unresolved. Germline CDR1 is MGHRA and CDR2 is YSYEKL. V lost 0 bases and J 5 bases, leaving 7 bases between the germline ends. This CDR3 comprises 14 residues. CDR3 nucleotide sequence: TGCGCCAGCAGCCAAGATCCGGTGACCGGGGAGCTGTTTTTT. It encodes CASSQDPVTGELFF.